A single sample gave rise to the 21 T cell receptor beta chains below, sequenced in a study of blood T cell repertoires in COVID-19. Assay: immunoSEQ multiplex PCR; the TCRdb copy retains only in-frame clones and omits some. The sample holds some 200,000 clones, about 75% seen once. The sequencing input was peripheral blood. The receptors come from a woman in her forties or fifties with active or convalescent COVID-19.

This clone was found a few times. The chain couples TRBV3-1 (or the pseudogene TRBV3-2) to TRBJ1-4; weak D call: TRBD1 (6 bases). Germline V lookup: CDR1 LGHDT, CDR2 YNNKEL (reference sequence). V lost 4 bases and J lost 5, with 17 bases in between. The CDR3 covers 16 residues. CDR3 sequence: CASSPTWGLRNEKLFF. The CDR3 DNA is TGTGCCAGCAGCCCCACGTGGGGGCTTAGAAATGAAAAACTGTTTTTT.

For the CDR3, the DNA is TGTGCCAGCAGCCTCGGACAGGGCGTTCGAAATCAGCCCCAGCATTTT. Its translation is CASSLGQGVRNQPQHF. This chain joins TRBV7-9 and TRBJ1-5, with 8 bases identical to TRBD1. CDR3 size: 16 residues. Germline V lookup: CDR1 SEHNR, CDR2 FQNEAQ (reference sequence). Trimming removed 5 bases from V and 4 bases from J; junction bases left unmatched: 10.

V and J are TRBV11-2 and TRBJ1-6; TRBD1 matches at 8 bases. The CDR3 is made up of 14 amino acids. J was trimmed by 9 bases and V by 1 base; bases with no gene match: 2. The germline V gene has CDR1 SGHAT and CDR2 FQNNGV. The CDR3 DNA sequence: TGTGCCAGCAGCTTAGGGACAGGGAGTTCACCCCTCCACTTT. Amino acids: CASSLGTGSSPLHF.

The chain uses TRBV28 and TRBJ1-1, with D possibly being TRBD1 (5 bases). The V gene lost 6 bases and the J gene lost 0 bases, with 5 bases spanning the gap. Germline-derived CDR1 and CDR2 are MDHEN and SYDVKM. This CDR3 has 12 amino acids. DNA for the CDR3: TGTGCCAGCAGGGACATGAACACTGAAGCTTTCTTT. Translation: CASRDMNTEAFF.

By share of the sample, this clone is medium-sized (0.01 to 0.1%). This chain joins TRBV5-6 and TRBJ1-1; D uncertain. Trimming took off 1 base at V and 6 bases at J, with 16 bases between the two ends. CDR1 and CDR2 from the germline V gene are SGHDT and YYEEEE. The CDR3 length is 15 residues. The CDR3 region is CASSLPGKGGSEAFF. The CDR3 coding sequence is TGTGCCAGCAGCTTGCCGGGGAAGGGCGGGTCTGAAGCTTTCTTT.

The chain recombines TRBV2 with TRBJ2-3; D possibly corresponds to TRBD2 (5 bases). V was pared by 3 bases and J by 0 bases, with 7 bases between. The CDR3 spans 14 residues. CDR1 is SNHLY, CDR2 FYNNEI, per germline. The CDR3 reads CASSEGGSTDTQYF. The CDR3 DNA is TGTGCCAGCAGTGAGGGCGGGAGCACAGATACGCAGTATTTT. Full variable domain (missing parts from reference TRBV2 and TRBJ2-3): EPEVTQTPSHQVTQMGQEVILRCVPISNHLYFYWYRQILGQKVEFLVSFYNNEISEKSEIFDDQFSVERPDGSNFTLKIRSTKLEDSAMYFCASSEGGSTDTQYFGPGTRLTVL.

The chain has TRBV2 and TRBJ2-2; maybe TRBD2 (6 bases). Germline assignment: CDR1 SNHLY and CDR2 FYNNEI. The V gene lost 11 bases and the J gene lost 0 bases, with 10 bases spanning the gap. The CDR3 length is 13 residues. The CDR3 protein is CASGGPNTGELFF. CDR3 nucleotide sequence: TGTGCCTCTGGAGGGCCGAACACCGGGGAGCTGTTTTTT.

In DNA, the CDR3 is TGTGCCAGCAGCCAAGAAGTACAGGGTTTTGACTACGAGCAGTACTTC. It specifies CASSQEVQGFDYEQYF. The chain has TRBV4-2 and TRBJ2-7; a weak D match, TRBD1 (6 bases). V dropped 0 bases and J dropped 3 bases, with 15 bases sitting between them. This CDR3 is 16 amino acids long. Germline-derived CDR1 and CDR2 are LGHNA and YNFKEQ.

This chain connects TRBV5-6 to TRBJ2-1; 13 positions agree with TRBD2. CDR3 length: 15 residues. Germline V gene lookup returns CDR1 SGHDT and CDR2 YYEEEE. The V segment lost 3 bases and the J segment 4 bases; nucleotides outside the gene matches: 1. In DNA form, the CDR3 reads TGTGCCAGCAGCTCACTAGCGGGGGGGTACAATGAGCAGTTCTTC. It yields the protein CASSSLAGGYNEQFF.

In regard to this clone: The sample carries other DNA sequences with the same CDR3. The chain combines TRBV28 with TRBJ1-5; 8 bases match TRBD1. The CDR3 totals 14 residues. Germline loops: CDR1 MDHEN, CDR2 SYDVKM. The junction had 8 bases not matched to a gene; V was cut back by 6 bases and J by 7 bases. The CDR3 reads CASRPGQGGQPQHF. The CDR3, as DNA: TGTGCCAGCAGACCAGGACAGGGTGGACAGCCCCAGCATTTT. Together with reference TRBV28 and TRBJ1-5, the CDR3 gives the full variable domain: DVKVTQSSRYLVKRTGEKVFLECVQDMDHENMFWYRQDPGLGLRLIYFSYDVKMKEKGDIPEGYSVSREKKERFSLILESASTNQTSMYLCASRPGQGGQPQHFGDGTRLSIL.

The chain combines TRBV5-6 with TRBJ2-1; 8 positions agree with TRBD2. The CDR3 loop spans 18 amino acids. The trim removed 3 bases at V and 4 bases at J, leaving 15 bases unmatched. CDR1 is SGHDT, CDR2 YYEEEE, per germline. The CDR3 protein is CASSSMASGPFLYNEQFF. The CDR3 DNA follows: TGTGCCAGCAGCTCTATGGCTAGCGGGCCGTTTTTATACAATGAGCAGTTCTTC.

The V call is TRBV6-2 or TRBV6-3, the J call TRBJ2-3, with 7 bases matching TRBD1. This CDR3 is built from 14 residues. V lost 1 base, J lost 3 bases, and 1 base stayed unmatched. The germline gives CDR1 MNHEY, CDR2 SVGEGT. Here the CDR3 DNA reads TGTGCCAGCAGTTACTGGGACAGAACAGATACGCAGTATTTT. It codes for CASSYWDRTDTQYF.

There are many counts of this clone. V gene TRBV6-4 combines with J gene TRBJ2-1, with D possibly TRBD1 on 5 matching bases. With 4 bases removed from V and 5 bases from J, the gap between germline ends came to 15 bases. CDR1 MRHNA and CDR2 SNTAGT come from the germline V gene. The CDR3 has 15 amino acids. Written as DNA, the CDR3 is TGTGCCAGCAGTGTAAGTCAGGGCCCCCACAATGAGCAGTTCTTC. This gives the protein CASSVSQGPHNEQFF.

V is TRBV20-1 and J is TRBJ2-4; perhaps TRBD2 as D (5 bases). CDR3 size: 11 residues. Per germline, CDR1 DFQATT and CDR2 SNEGSKA (reference sequence). The germline V and J ends were trimmed by 6 bases and 7 bases, with 10 bases remaining between them. CDR3 in DNA: TGCAGTGCCGCCCCGGGGAACATTCAGTACTTC. It is translated as CSAAPGNIQYF.

The chain is built from TRBV7-2 and TRBJ2-1; no firm D call. The length of the CDR3 is 17 residues. The germline gives CDR1 SGHTA, CDR2 FQGNSA. V was pared by 3 bases and J by 3 bases, with 18 bases between. The CDR3 loop reads CASSLAQVPLYYNEQFF. CDR3 DNA: TGTGCCAGCAGCTTGGCCCAGGTCCCCCTTTACTACAATGAGCAGTTCTTC. Filled out from reference TRBV7-2 and TRBJ2-1, the complete variable domain reads GAGVSQSPSNKVTEKGKDVELRCDPISGHTALYWYRQSLGQGLEFLIYFQGNSAPDKSGLPSDRFSAERTGGSVSTLTIQRTQQEDSAVYLCASSLAQVPLYYNEQFFGPGTRLTVL.

The chain has TRBV7-9 and TRBJ2-1; D perhaps matches TRBD2 (6 bases). Trimming removed 7 bases at V and 2 bases at J, with 18 bases between. There are 16 residues in the CDR3. Per germline, CDR1 SEHNR and CDR2 FQNEAQ (reference sequence). The CDR3 reads CASIPEGSGTYNEQFF. CDR3 nucleotide sequence: TGTGCCAGCATCCCGGAAGGTAGCGGAACCTACAATGAGCAGTTCTTC.

This clone was seen many times. This chain uses TRBV6-5 with TRBJ2-5; TRBD2 is a possible D gene (5 bases). This CDR3 region has 14 residues. V lost 0 bases and J lost 4, with 9 bases in between. Germline V gene data show CDR1 as MNHEY and CDR2 as SVGAGI. CDR3 nucleotide sequence: TGTGCCAGCAGTTACTCGAAGAGCGGAGAGACCCAGTACTTC. It yields the protein CASSYSKSGETQYF.

On this clone: Other DNA sequences of this sample code for an identical CDR3. V usage is TRBV5-6 and J usage is TRBJ1-2, with a tentative D call TRBD1 (5 bases). The germline CDR1 and CDR2 sequences are SGHDT and YYEEEE. The CDR3 sequence is 13 residues long. Between the trimmed V and J ends, which lost 4 bases and 2 bases, there was a span of 9 bases. Here the CDR3 DNA reads TGTGCCAGCAGCCCCGGGGGGAACTATGGCTACACCTTC. Translated, it gives CASSPGGNYGYTF.

This chain joins TRBV5-5 and TRBJ1-1; D unclear. The CDR3 has 14 residues. V was shortened by 4 bases and J by 1 base, with 11 bases between the two germline ends. Looked up from germline, CDR1 is SGHKS and CDR2 is YYEKEE (reference sequence). This chain's CDR3 is CASSVTPENTEAFF. The CDR3, as DNA: TGTGCCAGCAGCGTCACCCCAGAGAACACTGAAGCTTTCTTT.

The chain joins TRBV4-3 to TRBJ1-1; D perhaps matches TRBD1 (5 bases). V gave up 0 bases and J gave up 7 bases, with 27 bases separating them. This CDR3 spans 19 amino acids. CDR1 LGHNA and CDR2 YSLEER come from the germline V gene. The CDR3 here is CASSQDIVGLGGRKVEAFF. The CDR3 DNA reads as TGCGCCAGCAGCCAAGATATCGTCGGCCTGGGGGGACGAAAGGTTGAAGCTTTCTTT.

V is TRBV5-1 and J is TRBJ1-2; unclear D gene. This CDR3 is built from 13 residues. V was shortened by 0 bases and J by 5 bases, with 8 bases between the two germline ends. Germline lookup yields CDR1 SGHRS and CDR2 YFSETQ. The CDR3 bases are TGCGCCAGCAGCTTGGGGCCTTTATATGGCTACACCTTC. This gives the protein CASSLGPLYGYTF. Full variable domain (outside the CDR3, taken from reference TRBV5-1 and TRBJ1-2): KAGVTQTPRYLIKTRGQQVTLSCSPISGHRSVSWYQQTPGQGLQFLFEYFSETQRNKGNFPGRFSGRQFSNSRSEMNVSTLELGDSALYLCASSLGPLYGYTFGSGTRLTVV.